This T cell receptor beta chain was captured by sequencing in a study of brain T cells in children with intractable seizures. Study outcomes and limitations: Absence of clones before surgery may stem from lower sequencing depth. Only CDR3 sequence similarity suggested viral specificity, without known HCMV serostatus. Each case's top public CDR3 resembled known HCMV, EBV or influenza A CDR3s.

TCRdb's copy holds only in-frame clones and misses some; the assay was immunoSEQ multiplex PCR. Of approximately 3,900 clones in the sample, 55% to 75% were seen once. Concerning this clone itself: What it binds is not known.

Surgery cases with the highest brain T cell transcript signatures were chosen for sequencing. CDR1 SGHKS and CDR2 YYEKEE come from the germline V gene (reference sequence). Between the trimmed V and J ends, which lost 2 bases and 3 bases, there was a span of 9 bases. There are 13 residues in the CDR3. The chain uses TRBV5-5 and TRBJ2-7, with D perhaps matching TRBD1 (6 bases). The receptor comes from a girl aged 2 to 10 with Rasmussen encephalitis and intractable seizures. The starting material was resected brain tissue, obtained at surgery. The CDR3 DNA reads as TGTGCCAGCAGCTTTGGGGACAACTACGAGCAGTACTTC. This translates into CASSFGDNYEQYF.